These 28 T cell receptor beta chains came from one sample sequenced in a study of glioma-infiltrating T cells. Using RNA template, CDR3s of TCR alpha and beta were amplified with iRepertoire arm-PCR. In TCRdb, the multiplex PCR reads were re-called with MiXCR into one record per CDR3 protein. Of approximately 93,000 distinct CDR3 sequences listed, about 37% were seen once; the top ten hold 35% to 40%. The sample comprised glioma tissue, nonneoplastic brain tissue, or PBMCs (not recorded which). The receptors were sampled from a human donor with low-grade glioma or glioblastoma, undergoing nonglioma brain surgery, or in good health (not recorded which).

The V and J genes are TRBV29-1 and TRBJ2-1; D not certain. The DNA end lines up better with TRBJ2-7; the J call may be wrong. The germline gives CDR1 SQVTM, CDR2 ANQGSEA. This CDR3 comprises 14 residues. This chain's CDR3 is CSVGSGWSSYEQYF. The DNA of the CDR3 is TGCAGCGTTGGTAGTGGTTGGAGCTCCTACGAGCAGTACTTC.

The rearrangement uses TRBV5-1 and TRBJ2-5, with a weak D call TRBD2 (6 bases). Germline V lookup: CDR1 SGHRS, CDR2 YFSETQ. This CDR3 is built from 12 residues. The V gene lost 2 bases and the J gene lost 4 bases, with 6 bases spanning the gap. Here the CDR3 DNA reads TGCGCCAGCAGCTTCGGGGGAGAGACCCAGTACTTC. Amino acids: CASSFGGETQYF.

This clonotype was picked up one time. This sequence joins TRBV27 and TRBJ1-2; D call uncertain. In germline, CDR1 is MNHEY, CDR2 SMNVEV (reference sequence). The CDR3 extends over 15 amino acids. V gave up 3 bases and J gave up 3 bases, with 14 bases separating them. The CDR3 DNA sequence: TGTGCCAGCAGTTTCTCCCGGTCGGATGACTATGGCTACACCTTC. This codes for CASSFSRSDDYGYTF.

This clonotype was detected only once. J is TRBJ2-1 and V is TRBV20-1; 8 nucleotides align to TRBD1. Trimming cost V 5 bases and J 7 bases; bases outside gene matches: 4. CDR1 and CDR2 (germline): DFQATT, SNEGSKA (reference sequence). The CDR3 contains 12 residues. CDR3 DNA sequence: TGCAGTGCTTTGACAGGGGTTAATGAGCAGTTCTTC. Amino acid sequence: CSALTGVNEQFF.

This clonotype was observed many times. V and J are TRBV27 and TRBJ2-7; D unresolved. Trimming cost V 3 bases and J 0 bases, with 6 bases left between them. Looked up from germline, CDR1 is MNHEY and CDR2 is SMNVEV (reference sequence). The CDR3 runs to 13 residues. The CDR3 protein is CASSFGHSYEQYF. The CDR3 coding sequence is TGTGCCAGCAGTTTTGGCCACTCCTACGAGCAGTACTTC.

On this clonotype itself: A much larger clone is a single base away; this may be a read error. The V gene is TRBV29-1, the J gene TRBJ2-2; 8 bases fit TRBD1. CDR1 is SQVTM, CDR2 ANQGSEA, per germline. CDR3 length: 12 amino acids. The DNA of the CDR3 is TGCAGAGTCGGACAGGGAACCGGGGAGCTGTTTTTT. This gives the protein CRVGQGTGELFF.

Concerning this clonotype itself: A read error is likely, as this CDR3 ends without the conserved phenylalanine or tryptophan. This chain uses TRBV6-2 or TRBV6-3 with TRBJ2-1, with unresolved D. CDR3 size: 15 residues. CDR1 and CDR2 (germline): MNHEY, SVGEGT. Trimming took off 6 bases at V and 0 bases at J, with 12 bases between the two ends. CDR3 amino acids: CASRAHLGSYNEQFL. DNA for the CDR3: TGTGCCAGCAGGGCACACCTCGGCTCCTACAATGAGCAGTTCCTC.

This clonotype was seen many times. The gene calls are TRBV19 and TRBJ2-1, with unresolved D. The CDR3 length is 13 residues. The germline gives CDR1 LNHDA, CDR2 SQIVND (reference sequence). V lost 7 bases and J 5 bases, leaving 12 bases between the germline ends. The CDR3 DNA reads TGTGCCAGTACTGGGTTGGGGAACAATGAGCAGTTCTTC. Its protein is CASTGLGNNEQFF.

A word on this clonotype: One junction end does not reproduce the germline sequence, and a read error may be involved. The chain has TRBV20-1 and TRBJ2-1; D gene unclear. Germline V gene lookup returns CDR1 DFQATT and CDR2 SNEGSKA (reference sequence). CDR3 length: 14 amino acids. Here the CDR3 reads CGARPATVKNEQFF. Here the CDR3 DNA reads TGCGGTGCTAGGCCCGCGACGGTAAAGAATGAGCAGTTCTTC.

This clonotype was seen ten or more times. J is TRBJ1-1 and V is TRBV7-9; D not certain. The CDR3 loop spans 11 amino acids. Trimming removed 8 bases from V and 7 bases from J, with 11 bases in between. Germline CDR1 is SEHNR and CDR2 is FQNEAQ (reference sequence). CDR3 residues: CASSGFLEAFF. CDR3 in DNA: TGTGCCAGCTCGGGATTCCTTGAAGCTTTCTTT.

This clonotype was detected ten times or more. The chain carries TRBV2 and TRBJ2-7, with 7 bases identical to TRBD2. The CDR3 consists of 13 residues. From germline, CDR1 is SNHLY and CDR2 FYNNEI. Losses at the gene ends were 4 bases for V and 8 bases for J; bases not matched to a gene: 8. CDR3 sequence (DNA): TGTGCCAGCAGTGGGGGGGACGGGAGGAAGCAGTACTTC. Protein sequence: CASSGGDGRKQYF.

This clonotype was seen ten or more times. CDR3 residues: CASSQGAGANNEQFF. DNA of the CDR3: TGTGCCAGCAGTCAAGGGGCAGGGGCTAACAATGAGCAGTTCTTC. The J gene is TRBJ2-1, the V gene TRBV27; perhaps TRBD1 as D (6 bases). The CDR3 runs to 15 residues. The germline V gene has CDR1 MNHEY and CDR2 SMNVEV (reference sequence). Trimming stripped 5 bases from V and 5 bases from J, with 16 bases between.

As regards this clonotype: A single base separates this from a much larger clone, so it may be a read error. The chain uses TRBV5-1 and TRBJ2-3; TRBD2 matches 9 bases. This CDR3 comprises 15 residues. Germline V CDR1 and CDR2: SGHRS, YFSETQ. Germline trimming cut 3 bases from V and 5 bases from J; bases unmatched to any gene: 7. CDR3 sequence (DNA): TGCGCCAGCAGCTCCAGCGGGGGGTACAAAGATACGCAGTATTTT. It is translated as CASSSSGGYKDTQYF.

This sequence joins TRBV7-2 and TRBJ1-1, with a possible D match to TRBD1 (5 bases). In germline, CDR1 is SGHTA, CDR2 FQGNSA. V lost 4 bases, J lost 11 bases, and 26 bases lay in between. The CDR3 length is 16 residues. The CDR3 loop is CASSYDRRGMNTKAFF. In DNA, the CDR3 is TGTGCCAGCAGCTACGATAGGAGGGGCATGAACACTAAGGCTTTCTTT. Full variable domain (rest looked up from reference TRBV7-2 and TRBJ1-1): GAGVSQSPSNKVTEKGKDVELRCDPISGHTALYWYRQSLGQGLEFLIYFQGNSAPDKSGLPSDRFSAERTGGSVSTLTIQRTQQEDSAVYLCASSYDRRGMNTKAFFGQGTRLTVV.

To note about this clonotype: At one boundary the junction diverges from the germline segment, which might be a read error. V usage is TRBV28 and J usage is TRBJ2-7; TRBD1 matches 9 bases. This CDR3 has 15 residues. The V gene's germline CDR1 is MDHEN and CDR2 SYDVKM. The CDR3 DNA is TGTGCCAGCAGGCAGATCCGGGACAGGGATTACGAGAAGTACTTC. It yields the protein CASRQIRDRDYEKYF.

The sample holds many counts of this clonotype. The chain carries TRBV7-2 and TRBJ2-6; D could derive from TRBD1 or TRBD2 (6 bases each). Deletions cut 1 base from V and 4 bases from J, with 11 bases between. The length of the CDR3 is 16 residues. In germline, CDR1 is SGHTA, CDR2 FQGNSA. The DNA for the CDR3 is TGTGCCAGCAGCTTAGTCGGGGGCTCCGGGGCCAACGTCCTGACTTTC. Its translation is CASSLVGGSGANVLTF.

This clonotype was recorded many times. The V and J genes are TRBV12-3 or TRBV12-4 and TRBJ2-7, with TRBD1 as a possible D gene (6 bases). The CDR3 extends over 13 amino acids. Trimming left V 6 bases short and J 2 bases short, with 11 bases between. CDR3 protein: CASRIGTTYEQYF. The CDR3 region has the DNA TGTGCCAGCAGGATCGGGACAACCTACGAGCAGTACTTC.

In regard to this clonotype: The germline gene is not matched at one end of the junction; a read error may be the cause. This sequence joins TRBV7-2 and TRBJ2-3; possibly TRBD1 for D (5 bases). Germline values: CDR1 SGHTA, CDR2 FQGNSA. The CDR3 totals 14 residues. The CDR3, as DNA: TGTGCCAGAAGCTTGGGGCGGAAAACAGATACGCAGTATTTT. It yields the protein CARSLGRKTDTQYF.

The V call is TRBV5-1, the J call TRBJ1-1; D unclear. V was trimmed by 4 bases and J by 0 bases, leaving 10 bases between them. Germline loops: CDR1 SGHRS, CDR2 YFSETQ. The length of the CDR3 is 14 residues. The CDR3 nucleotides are TGCGCCAGCAGCCGGTATTCCATGAACACTGAAGCTTTCTTT. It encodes CASSRYSMNTEAFF.

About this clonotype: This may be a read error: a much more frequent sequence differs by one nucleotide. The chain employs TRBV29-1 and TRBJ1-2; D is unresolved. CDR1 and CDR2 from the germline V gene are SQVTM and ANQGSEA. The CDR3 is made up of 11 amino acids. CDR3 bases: TGCAGCGTTGATGCCGGCTATGTCTACACCTTC. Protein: CSVDAGYVYTF.

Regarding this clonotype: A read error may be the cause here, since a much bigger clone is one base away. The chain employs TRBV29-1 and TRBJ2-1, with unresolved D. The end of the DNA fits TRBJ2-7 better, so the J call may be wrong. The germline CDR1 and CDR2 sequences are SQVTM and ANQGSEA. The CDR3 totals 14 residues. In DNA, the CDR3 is TGCAGCGCTGTTTTTCCTGACAATACCTACGAGCAGTACTTC. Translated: CSAVFPDNTYEQYF.

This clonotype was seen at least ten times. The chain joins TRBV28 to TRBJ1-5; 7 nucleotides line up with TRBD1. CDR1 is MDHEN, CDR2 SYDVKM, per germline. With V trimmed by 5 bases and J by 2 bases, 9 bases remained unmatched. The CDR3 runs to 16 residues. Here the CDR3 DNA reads TGTGCCAGCAGTGCCTATCGACAGGGCGGCAATCAGCCCCAGCATTTT. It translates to CASSAYRQGGNQPQHF.

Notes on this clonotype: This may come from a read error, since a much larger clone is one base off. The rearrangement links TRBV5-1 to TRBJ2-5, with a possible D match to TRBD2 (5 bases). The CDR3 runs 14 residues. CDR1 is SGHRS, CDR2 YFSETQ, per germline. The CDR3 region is CASSLDTRVETEYF. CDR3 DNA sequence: TGCGCCAGCAGCTTGGACACTAGAGTGGAGACCGAGTACTTC.

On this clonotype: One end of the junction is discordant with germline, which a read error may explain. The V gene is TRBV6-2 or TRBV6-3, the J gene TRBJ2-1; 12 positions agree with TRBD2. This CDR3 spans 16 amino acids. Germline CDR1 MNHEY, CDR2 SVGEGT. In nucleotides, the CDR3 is TGTGCCAGCAGTTACCCTAGCGGGAGGGCCCTTTATGAGGAGTTCTTC. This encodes CASSYPSGRALYEEFF.

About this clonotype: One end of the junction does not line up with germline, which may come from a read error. The CDR3 is CASRAPAGGYEKYF. The CDR3 nucleotides are TGTGCCAGTAGAGCCCCAGCGGGGGGCTACGAGAAGTACTTC. The chain recombines TRBV6-2 or TRBV6-3 with TRBJ2-7; 9 nucleotides agree with TRBD2. The length of the CDR3 is 14 residues. From germline, CDR1 is MNHEY and CDR2 SVGEGT.

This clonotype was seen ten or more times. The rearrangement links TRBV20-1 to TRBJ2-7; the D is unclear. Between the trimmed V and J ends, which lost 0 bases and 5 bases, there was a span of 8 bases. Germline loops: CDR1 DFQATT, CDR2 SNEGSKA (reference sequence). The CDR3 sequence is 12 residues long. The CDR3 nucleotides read TGCAGTGCTAGAGATAGGGAAAACGAGCAGTACTTC. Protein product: CSARDRENEQYF.

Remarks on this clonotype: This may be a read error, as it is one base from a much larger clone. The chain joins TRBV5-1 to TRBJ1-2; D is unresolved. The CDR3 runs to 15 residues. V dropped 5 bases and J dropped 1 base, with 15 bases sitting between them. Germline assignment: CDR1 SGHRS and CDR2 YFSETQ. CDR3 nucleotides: TGCGCCAGCAGTGGCATCGTGGGATATAACTATGGCTACACCTTC. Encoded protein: CASSGIVGYNYGYTF.

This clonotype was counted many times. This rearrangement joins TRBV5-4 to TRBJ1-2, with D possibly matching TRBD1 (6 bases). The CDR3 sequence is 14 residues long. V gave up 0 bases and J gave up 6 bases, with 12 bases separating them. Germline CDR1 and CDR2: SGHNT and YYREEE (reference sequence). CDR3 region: CASSLDRGADGYTF. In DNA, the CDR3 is TGTGCCAGCAGCTTGGATCGGGGGGCAGATGGCTACACCTTC. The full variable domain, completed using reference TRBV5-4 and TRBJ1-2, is ETGVTQSPTHLIKTRGQQVTLRCSSQSGHNTVSWYQQALGQGPQFIFQYYREEENGRGNFPPRFSGLQFPNYSSELNVNALELDDSALYLCASSLDRGADGYTFGSGTRLTVV.